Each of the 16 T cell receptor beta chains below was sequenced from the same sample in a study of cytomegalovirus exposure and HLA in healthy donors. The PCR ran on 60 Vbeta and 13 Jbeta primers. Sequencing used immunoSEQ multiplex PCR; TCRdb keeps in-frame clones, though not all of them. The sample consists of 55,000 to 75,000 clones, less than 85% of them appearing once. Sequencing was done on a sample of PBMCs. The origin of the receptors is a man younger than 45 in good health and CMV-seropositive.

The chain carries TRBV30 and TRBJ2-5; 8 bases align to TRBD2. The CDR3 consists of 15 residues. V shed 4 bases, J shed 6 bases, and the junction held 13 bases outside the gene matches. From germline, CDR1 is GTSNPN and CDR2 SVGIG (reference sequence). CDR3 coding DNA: TGTGCCTGGATAAGGACGGGGGGGCTCTCGAAGACCCAGTACTTC. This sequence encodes CAWIRTGGLSKTQYF.

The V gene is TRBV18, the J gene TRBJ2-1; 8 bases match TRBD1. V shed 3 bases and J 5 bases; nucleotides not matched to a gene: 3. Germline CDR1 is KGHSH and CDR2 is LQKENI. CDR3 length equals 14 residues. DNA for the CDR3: TGTGCCAGCTCACCGTGGGACAGGAACAATGAGCAGTTCTTC. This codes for CASSPWDRNNEQFF.

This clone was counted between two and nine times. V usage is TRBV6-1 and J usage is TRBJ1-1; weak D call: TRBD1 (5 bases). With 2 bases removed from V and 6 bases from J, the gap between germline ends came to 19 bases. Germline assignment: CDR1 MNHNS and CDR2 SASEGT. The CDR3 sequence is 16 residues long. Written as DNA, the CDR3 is TGTGCCAGCAGTGAACCCCCGGGACTCAGTACCTCTGAAGCTTTCTTT. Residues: CASSEPPGLSTSEAFF.

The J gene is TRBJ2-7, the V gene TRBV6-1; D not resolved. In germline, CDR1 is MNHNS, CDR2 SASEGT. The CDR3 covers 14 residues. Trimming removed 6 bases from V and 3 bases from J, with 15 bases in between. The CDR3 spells CASRSAHTNYEQYF. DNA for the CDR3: TGTGCCAGCAGATCCGCCCATACTAACTACGAGCAGTACTTC.

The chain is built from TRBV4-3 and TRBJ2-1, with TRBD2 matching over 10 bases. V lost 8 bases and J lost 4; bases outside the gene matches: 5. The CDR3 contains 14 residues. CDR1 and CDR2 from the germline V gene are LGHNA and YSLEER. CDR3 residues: CASSRTSGYNEQFF. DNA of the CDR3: TGCGCCAGCTCCCGGACTAGCGGTTACAATGAGCAGTTCTTC.

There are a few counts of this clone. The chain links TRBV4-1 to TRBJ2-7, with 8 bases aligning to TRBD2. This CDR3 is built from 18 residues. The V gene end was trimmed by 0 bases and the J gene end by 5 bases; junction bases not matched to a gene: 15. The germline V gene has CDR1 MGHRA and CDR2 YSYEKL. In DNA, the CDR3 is TGCGCCAGCAGCCAAGACCGCAGCGGGGGCCTTTCGGGGCACGAGCAGTACTTC. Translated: CASSQDRSGGLSGHEQYF.

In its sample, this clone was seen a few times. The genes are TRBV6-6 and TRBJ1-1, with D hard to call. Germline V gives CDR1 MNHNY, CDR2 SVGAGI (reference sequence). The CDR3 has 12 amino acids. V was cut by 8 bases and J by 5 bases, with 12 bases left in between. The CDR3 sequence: CASAPALTEAFF. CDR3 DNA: TGTGCCAGCGCCCCTGCGTTGACTGAAGCTTTCTTT.

The CDR3 loop is CASSSIPFNYGYTF. The CDR3 region has the DNA TGTGCCAGCAGCTCTATCCCTTTTAACTATGGCTACACCTTC. The chain has TRBV5-4 and TRBJ1-2; D gene unclear. Trimming pared 3 bases from V and 1 base from J, leaving 10 bases between. Germline lookup yields CDR1 SGHNT and CDR2 YYREEE (reference sequence). The CDR3 is 14 residues long. The full variable domain, in which reference TRBV5-4 and TRBJ1-2 provide the parts outside the CDR3, is ETGVTQSPTHLIKTRGQQVTLRCSSQSGHNTVSWYQQALGQGPQFIFQYYREEENGRGNFPPRFSGLQFPNYSSELNVNALELDDSALYLCASSSIPFNYGYTFGSGTRLTVV.

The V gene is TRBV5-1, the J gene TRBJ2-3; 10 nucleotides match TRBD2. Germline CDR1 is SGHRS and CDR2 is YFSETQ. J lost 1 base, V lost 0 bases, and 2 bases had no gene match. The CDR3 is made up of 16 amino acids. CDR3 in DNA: TGCGCCAGCAGCTTGGGCGGGACTAGCGGCACAGATACGCAGTATTTT. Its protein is CASSLGGTSGTDTQYF.

The CDR3 sequence is CASSPFGGLVQETQYF. For the CDR3, the DNA is TGTGCCAGCAGCCCCTTTGGGGGACTAGTGCAAGAGACCCAGTACTTC. V is TRBV7-3 and J is TRBJ2-5, with 8 bases that match TRBD2. V was clipped by 5 bases and J by 2 bases; unmatched bases: 10. Germline V gene data show CDR1 as SGHTA and CDR2 as FQGTGA. CDR3 length equals 16 residues.

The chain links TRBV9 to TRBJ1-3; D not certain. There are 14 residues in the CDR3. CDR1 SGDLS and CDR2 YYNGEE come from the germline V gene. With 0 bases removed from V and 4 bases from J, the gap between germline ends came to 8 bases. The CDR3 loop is CASSVAETGNTIYF. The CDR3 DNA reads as TGTGCCAGCAGCGTAGCCGAAACAGGAAACACCATATATTTT. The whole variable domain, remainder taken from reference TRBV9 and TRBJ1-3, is DSGVTQTPKHLITATGQRVTLRCSPRSGDLSVYWYQQSLDQGLQFLIQYYNGEERAKGNILERFSAQQFPDLHSELNLSSLELGDSALYFCASSVAETGNTIYFGEGSWLTVV.

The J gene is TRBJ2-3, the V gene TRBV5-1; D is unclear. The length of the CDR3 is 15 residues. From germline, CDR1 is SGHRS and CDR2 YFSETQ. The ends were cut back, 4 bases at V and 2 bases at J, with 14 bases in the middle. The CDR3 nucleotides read TGCGCCAGCAGCGCGGTAGGCGAGGTCACAGATACGCAGTATTTT. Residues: CASSAVGEVTDTQYF. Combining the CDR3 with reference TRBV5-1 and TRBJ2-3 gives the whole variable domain KAGVTQTPRYLIKTRGQQVTLSCSPISGHRSVSWYQQTPGQGLQFLFEYFSETQRNKGNFPGRFSGRQFSNSRSEMNVSTLELGDSALYLCASSAVGEVTDTQYFGPGTRLTVL.

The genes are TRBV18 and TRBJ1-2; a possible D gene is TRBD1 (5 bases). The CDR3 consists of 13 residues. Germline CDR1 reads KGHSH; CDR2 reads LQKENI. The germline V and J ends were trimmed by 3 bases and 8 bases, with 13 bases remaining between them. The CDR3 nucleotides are TGTGCCAGCTCACCCGCAGGGCTAGGGGGCTACACCTTC. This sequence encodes CASSPAGLGGYTF.

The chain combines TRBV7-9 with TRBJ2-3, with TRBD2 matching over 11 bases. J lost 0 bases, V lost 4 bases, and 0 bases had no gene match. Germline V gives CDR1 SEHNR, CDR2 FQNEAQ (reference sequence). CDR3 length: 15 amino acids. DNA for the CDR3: TGTGCCAGCAGCTGGACTAGCGGGAGCACAGATACGCAGTATTTT. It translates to CASSWTSGSTDTQYF.

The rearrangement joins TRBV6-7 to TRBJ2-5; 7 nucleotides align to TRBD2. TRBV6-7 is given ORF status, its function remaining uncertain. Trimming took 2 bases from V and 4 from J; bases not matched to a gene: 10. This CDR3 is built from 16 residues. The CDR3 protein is CASSYGQRGGGETQYF. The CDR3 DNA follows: TGTGCCAGCAGTTACGGGCAGCGGGGAGGAGGAGAGACCCAGTACTTC.

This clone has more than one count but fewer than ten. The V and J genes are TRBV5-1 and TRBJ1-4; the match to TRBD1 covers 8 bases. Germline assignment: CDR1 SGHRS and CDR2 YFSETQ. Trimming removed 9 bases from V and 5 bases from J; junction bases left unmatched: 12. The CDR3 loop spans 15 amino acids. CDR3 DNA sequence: TGCGCCACGAAACAGGGGGGGTCTTTGAATGAAAAACTGTTTTTT. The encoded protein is CATKQGGSLNEKLFF.